The present entry profiles one T cell receptor (beta chain) with its context. A J-beta primer mix and a sample-barcoded 5' primer were used in a second PCR of about 7 to 11 cycles. TCRdb reprocessed the 5' RACE reads via MiXCR and lists one record per CDR3 protein. The sample carries about 680,000 distinct CDR3 sequences, around 45% recorded once. Trimming left V 8 bases short and J 3 bases short, with 16 bases between. The CDR3 is made up of 15 amino acids. Looked up from germline, CDR1 is MNHEY and CDR2 is SVGEGT. These data belong to a study of blood T cells in healthy people across ages. The source material was blood. The receptor was derived from a woman aged 60-75 years in good health. V gene TRBV6-2 or TRBV6-3 combines with J gene TRBJ2-2; D remains ambiguous. In nucleotides, the CDR3 is TGTGCCAGCTCGCGTGACTTGCCCCACACCGGGGAGCTGTTTTTT. It translates to CASSRDLPHTGELFF.